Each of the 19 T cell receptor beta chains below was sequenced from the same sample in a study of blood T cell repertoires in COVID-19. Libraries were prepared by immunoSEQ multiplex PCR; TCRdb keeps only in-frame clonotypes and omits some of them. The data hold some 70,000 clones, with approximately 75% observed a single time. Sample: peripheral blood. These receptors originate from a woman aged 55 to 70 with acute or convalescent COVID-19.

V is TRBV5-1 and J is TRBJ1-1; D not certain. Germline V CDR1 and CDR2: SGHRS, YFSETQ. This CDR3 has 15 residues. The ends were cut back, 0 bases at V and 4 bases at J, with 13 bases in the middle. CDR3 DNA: TGCGCCAGCAGCTTGGACGCCAGGTCTGCCACTGAAGCTTTCTTT. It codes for CASSLDARSATEAFF.

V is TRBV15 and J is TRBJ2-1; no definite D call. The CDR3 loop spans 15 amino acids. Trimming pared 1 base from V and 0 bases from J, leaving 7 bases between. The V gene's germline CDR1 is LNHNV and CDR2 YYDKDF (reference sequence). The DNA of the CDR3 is TGTGCCACCAGCAGAGGGGCAGTCTCCTACAATGAGCAGTTCTTC. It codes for CATSRGAVSYNEQFF.

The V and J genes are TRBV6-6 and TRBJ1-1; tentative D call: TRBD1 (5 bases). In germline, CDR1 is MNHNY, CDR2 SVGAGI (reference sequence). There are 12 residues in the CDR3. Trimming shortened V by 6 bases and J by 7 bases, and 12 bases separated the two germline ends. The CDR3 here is CASRDTVREAFF. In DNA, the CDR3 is TGTGCCAGCAGGGACACGGTGCGTGAAGCTTTCTTT.

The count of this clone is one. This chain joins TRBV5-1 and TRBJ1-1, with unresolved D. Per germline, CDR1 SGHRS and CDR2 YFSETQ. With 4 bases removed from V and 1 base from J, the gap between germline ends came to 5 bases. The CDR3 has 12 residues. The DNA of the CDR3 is TGCGCCAGCAGCGACACGAACACTGAAGCTTTCTTT. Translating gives CASSDTNTEAFF. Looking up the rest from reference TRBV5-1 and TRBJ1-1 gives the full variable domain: KAGVTQTPRYLIKTRGQQVTLSCSPISGHRSVSWYQQTPGQGLQFLFEYFSETQRNKGNFPGRFSGRQFSNSRSEMNVSTLELGDSALYLCASSDTNTEAFFGQGTRLTVV.

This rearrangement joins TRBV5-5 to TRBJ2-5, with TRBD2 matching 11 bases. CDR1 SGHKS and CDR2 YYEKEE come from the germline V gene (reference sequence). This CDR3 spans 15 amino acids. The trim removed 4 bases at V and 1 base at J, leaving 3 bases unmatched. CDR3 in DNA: TGTGCCAGCAGCACCGGGACTAGCGGCCAAGAGACCCAGTACTTC. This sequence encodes CASSTGTSGQETQYF.

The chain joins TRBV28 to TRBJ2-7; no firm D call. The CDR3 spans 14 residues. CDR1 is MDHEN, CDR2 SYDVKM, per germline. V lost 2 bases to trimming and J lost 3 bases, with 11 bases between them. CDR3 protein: CASSLQPRIYEQYF. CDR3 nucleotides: TGTGCCAGCAGTTTACAGCCCAGGATCTACGAGCAGTACTTC.

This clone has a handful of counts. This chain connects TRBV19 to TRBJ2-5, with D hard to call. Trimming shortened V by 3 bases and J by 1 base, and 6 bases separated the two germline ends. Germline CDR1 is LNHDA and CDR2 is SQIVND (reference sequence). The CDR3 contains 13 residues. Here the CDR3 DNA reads TGTGCCAGTAGTATGGTAGTCCAAGAGACCCAGTACTTC. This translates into CASSMVVQETQYF.

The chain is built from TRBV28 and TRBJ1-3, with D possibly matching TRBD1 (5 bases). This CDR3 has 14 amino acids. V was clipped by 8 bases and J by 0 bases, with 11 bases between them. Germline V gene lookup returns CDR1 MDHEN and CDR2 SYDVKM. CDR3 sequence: CASSWGGSGNTIYF. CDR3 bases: TGTGCCAGCTCCTGGGGGGGCTCTGGAAACACCATATATTTT.

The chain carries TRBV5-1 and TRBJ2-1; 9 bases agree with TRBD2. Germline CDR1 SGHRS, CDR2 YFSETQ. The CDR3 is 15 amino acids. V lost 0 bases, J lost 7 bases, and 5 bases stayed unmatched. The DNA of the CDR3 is TGCGCCAGCAGCTTGGATGGCGGGGGGGCAAATGAGCAGTTCTTC. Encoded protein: CASSLDGGGANEQFF. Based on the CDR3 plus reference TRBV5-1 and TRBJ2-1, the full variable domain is KAGVTQTPRYLIKTRGQQVTLSCSPISGHRSVSWYQQTPGQGLQFLFEYFSETQRNKGNFPGRFSGRQFSNSRSEMNVSTLELGDSALYLCASSLDGGGANEQFFGPGTRLTVL.

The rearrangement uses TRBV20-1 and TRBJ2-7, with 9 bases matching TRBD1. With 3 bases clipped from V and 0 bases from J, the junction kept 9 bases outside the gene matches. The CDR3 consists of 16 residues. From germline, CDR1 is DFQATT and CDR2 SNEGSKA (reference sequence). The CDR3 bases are TGCAGTGCTAGTAGCGCCGACAGGGGGTCCTCCTACGAGCAGTACTTC. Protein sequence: CSASSADRGSSYEQYF.

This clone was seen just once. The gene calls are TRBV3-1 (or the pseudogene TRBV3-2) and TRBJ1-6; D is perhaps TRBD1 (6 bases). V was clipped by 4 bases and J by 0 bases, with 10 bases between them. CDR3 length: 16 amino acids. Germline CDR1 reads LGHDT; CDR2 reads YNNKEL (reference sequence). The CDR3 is CASSPQGSSYNSPLHF. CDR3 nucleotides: TGTGCCAGCAGCCCGCAGGGGAGCTCCTATAATTCACCCCTCCACTTT.

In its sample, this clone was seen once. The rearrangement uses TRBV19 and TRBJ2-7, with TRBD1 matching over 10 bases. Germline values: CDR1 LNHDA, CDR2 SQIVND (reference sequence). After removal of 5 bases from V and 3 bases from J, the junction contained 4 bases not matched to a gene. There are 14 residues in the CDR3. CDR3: CASSPGQGVYEQYF. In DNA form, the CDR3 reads TGTGCCAGTAGTCCTGGACAGGGGGTCTACGAGCAGTACTTC.

The CDR3 sequence: CASSTLQGATEAFF. The CDR3 DNA follows: TGCGCCAGCAGCACATTACAGGGGGCCACTGAAGCTTTCTTT. The chain recombines TRBV5-1 with TRBJ1-1, with TRBD1 matching 9 bases. Looked up from germline, CDR1 is SGHRS and CDR2 is YFSETQ. V trimming: 4 bases; J trimming: 4 bases; junction bases outside the gene matches: 5. This CDR3 contains 14 residues.

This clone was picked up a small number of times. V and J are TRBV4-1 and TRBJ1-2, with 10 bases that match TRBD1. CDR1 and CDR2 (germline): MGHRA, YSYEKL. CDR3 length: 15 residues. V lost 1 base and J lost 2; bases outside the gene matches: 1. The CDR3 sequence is CASSQAGQGNYGYTF. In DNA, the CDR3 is TGCGCCAGCAGCCAAGCGGGACAGGGGAACTATGGCTACACCTTC.

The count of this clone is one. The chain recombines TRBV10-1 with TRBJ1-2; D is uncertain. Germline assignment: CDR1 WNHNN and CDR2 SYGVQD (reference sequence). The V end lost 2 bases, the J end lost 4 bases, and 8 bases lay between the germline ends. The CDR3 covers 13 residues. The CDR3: CASSELALYGYTF. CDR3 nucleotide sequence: TGCGCCAGCAGTGAGCTAGCCCTCTATGGCTACACCTTC.

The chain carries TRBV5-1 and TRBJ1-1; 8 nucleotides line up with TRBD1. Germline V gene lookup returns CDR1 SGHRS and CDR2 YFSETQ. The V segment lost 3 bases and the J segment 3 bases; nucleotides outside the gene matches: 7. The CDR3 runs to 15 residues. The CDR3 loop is CASSSSGGWDTEAFF. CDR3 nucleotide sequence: TGCGCCAGCAGCTCCTCAGGGGGCTGGGACACTGAAGCTTTCTTT.

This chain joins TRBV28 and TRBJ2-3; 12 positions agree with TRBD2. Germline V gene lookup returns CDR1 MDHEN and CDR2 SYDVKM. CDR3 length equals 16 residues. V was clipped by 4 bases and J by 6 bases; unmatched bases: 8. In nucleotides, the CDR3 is TGTGCCAGCAGTTCCCCTAGCGGGGGGGTGAGGGATACGCAGTATTTT. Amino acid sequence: CASSSPSGGVRDTQYF.

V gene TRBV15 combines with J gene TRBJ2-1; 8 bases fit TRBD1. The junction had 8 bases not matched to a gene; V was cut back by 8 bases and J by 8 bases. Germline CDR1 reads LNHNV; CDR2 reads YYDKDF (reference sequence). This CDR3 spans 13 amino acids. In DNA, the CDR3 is TGTGCCACCTCGGACAGGGCCATCGATGAGCAGTTCTTC. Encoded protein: CATSDRAIDEQFF.

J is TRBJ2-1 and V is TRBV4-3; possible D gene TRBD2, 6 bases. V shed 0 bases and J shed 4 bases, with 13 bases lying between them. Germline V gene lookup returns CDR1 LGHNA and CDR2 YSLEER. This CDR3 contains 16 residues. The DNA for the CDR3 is TGCGCCAGCAGCCAAGATGCGCGGGGAGGATACAATGAGCAGTTCTTC. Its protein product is CASSQDARGGYNEQFF.